Listed here are 21 T cell receptor beta chains from one sample, sequenced in a study of blood T cell repertoires in COVID-19. Clones were read by immunoSEQ multiplex PCR, and TCRdb kept only the in-frame ones, dropping some. The sample lists 400,000 to 450,000 clones; approximately 90% were seen once. Material for sequencing was peripheral blood. The source of these receptors is a man younger than 35 with COVID-19, enrolled during active disease.

J is TRBJ2-7 and V is TRBV5-5; 7 bases are a match to TRBD2. With V trimmed by 1 base and J by 2 bases, 9 bases remained unmatched. Germline V gene sequence: CDR1 SGHKS, CDR2 YYEKEE (reference sequence). This CDR3 is built from 16 residues. This CDR3 is CASSLRVMGGTYEQYF. The CDR3 DNA sequence: TGTGCCAGCAGCTTGCGGGTTATGGGGGGGACCTACGAGCAGTACTTC.

This clone was observed once. This chain joins TRBV2 and TRBJ2-5; 8 bases are shared with TRBD2. The germline gives CDR1 SNHLY, CDR2 FYNNEI. Trimming at V came to 8 bases and at J to 4 bases, leaving 3 bases not matched to a gene. This CDR3 is 12 amino acids long. CDR3 in amino acids: CASVRGGETQYF. The DNA of the CDR3 is TGTGCCAGCGTACGGGGGGGAGAGACCCAGTACTTC.

In nucleotides, the CDR3 is TGTGCCAGCAGCTTAGCGTCTACCACTGAAGCTTTCTTT. Translation: CASSLASTTEAFF. The chain has TRBV13 and TRBJ1-1; D is unclear. Germline-derived CDR1 and CDR2 are PRHDT and FYEKMQ (reference sequence). With 1 base removed from V and 4 bases from J, the gap between germline ends came to 7 bases. CDR3 length: 13 residues. Supplemented by reference TRBV13 and TRBJ1-1, the full variable domain reads AAGVIQSPRHLIKEKRETATLKCYPIPRHDTVYWYQQGPGQDPQFLISFYEKMQSDKGSIPDRFSAQQFSDYHSELNMSSLELGDSALYFCASSLASTTEAFFGQGTRLTVV.

The chain links TRBV5-1 to TRBJ1-1, with 10 bases fitting TRBD1. CDR1 is SGHRS, CDR2 YFSETQ, per germline. The CDR3 has 15 residues. V gave up 4 bases and J gave up 5 bases; unmatched junction bases: 8. CDR3 sequence (DNA): TGCGCCAGCAGCACAACCGGGACAGGGGAAACTGAAGCTTTCTTT. Translating gives CASSTTGTGETEAFF.

J is TRBJ2-2 and V is TRBV6-6, with 8 nucleotides matching TRBD2. The germline gives CDR1 MNHNY, CDR2 SVGAGI (reference sequence). The CDR3 extends over 15 amino acids. Germline trimming cut 7 bases from V and 3 bases from J; bases unmatched to any gene: 7. CDR3 DNA: TGTGCCAGCACCGACGGGGGGGGCCACACCGGGGAGCTGTTTTTT. Translation: CASTDGGGHTGELFF.

Worth noting for this clone: Other DNA variants within this sample encode the same CDR3. The rearrangement joins TRBV6-6 to TRBJ1-1; D is undetermined. The CDR3 totals 13 residues. V lost 0 bases to trimming and J lost 1 base, with 3 bases between them. The germline CDR1 and CDR2 sequences are MNHNY and SVGAGI (reference sequence). The CDR3: CASSYSQNTEAFF. In nucleotides, the CDR3 is TGTGCCAGCAGTTACTCCCAGAACACTGAAGCTTTCTTT.

The chain joins TRBV2 to TRBJ2-1, with a possible D match to TRBD2 (5 bases). Germline V lookup: CDR1 SNHLY, CDR2 FYNNEI. V lost 6 bases and J 6 bases, leaving 18 bases between the germline ends. The CDR3 covers 15 residues. CDR3 DNA: TGTGCCAGCAGGACCGGTAGTGGGCGGGTCAATGAGCAGTTCTTC. Its protein is CASRTGSGRVNEQFF.

The V and J genes are TRBV19 and TRBJ2-7; 8 nucleotides match TRBD2. V lost 5 bases to trimming and J lost 1 base; unmatched junction nucleotides: 7. CDR1 and CDR2 from the germline V gene are LNHDA and SQIVND (reference sequence). CDR3 length: 15 amino acids. This CDR3 reads CASSASGGPSYEQYF. CDR3 in DNA: TGTGCCAGTAGTGCCAGCGGGGGCCCTTCCTACGAGCAGTACTTC.

The chain joins TRBV2 to TRBJ2-3; 8 positions agree with TRBD1. Germline assignment: CDR1 SNHLY and CDR2 FYNNEI. This CDR3 is 15 amino acids long. V shed 6 bases, J shed 7 bases, and the junction held 12 bases outside the gene matches. CDR3 DNA: TGTGCCAGCAGGAGGGCAGGGGGCTCGGGAAATACGCAGTATTTT. Protein sequence: CASRRAGGSGNTQYF.

The rearrangement uses TRBV12-5 and TRBJ1-3; the match to TRBD1 covers 7 bases. The junction had 6 bases not matched to a gene; V was cut back by 6 bases and J by 4 bases. The CDR3 loop spans 14 amino acids. The germline V gene encodes CDR1 LGHNT and CDR2 FRNRAP. The CDR3 reads CASGAPGQGNTIYF. CDR3 nucleotide sequence: TGTGCTAGTGGCGCTCCGGGACAGGGAAACACCATATATTTT. Supplemented by reference TRBV12-5 and TRBJ1-3, the full variable domain reads DARVTQTPRHKVTEMGQEVTMRCQPILGHNTVFWYRQTMMQGLELLAYFRNRAPLDDSGMPKDRFSAEMPDATLATLKIQPSEPRDSAVYFCASGAPGQGNTIYFGEGSWLTVV.

The chain recombines TRBV7-9 with TRBJ2-2; 9 nucleotides line up with TRBD2. This CDR3 is 19 amino acids long. The ends lost 7 bases at V and 8 bases at J; junction bases unmatched: 23. CDR1 is SEHNR and CDR2 is FQNEAQ in the germline V gene (reference sequence). CDR3: CASNDAKASGTPLGGELFF. CDR3 sequence (DNA): TGTGCCAGCAATGACGCGAAGGCTAGCGGGACGCCTTTGGGTGGGGAGCTGTTTTTT.

The chain employs TRBV30 and TRBJ2-3; 7 nucleotides align to TRBD2. Germline CDR1 reads GTSNPN; CDR2 reads SVGIG (reference sequence). V was pared by 4 bases and J by 6 bases, with 10 bases of the junction left unmatched. This CDR3 is 14 amino acids long. The CDR3: CAWTGGRGDDTQYF. The CDR3 nucleotides are TGTGCCTGGACTGGCGGGAGAGGGGATGATACGCAGTATTTT.

The chain uses TRBV3-1 (or the pseudogene TRBV3-2) and TRBJ2-5; the D gene is possibly TRBD2 (6 bases). This CDR3 has 15 residues. Trimming pared 3 bases from V and 4 bases from J, leaving 15 bases between. CDR1 and CDR2 (germline): LGHDT, YNNKEL (reference sequence). CDR3 loop: CASSQSIRERETQYF. For the CDR3, the DNA is TGTGCCAGCAGCCAGTCAATACGGGAGAGAGAGACCCAGTACTTC.

This sequence joins TRBV19 and TRBJ1-1, with 9 bases identical to TRBD1. V was clipped by 2 bases and J by 4 bases; unmatched bases: 11. CDR3 length: 17 amino acids. Germline V gives CDR1 LNHDA, CDR2 SQIVND (reference sequence). The CDR3 protein is CASSIILGTGPGTEAFF. The CDR3 bases are TGTGCCAGTAGTATAATTCTTGGGACAGGGCCAGGCACTGAAGCTTTCTTT.

The rearrangement joins TRBV6-2 or TRBV6-3 to TRBJ2-3; 8 nucleotides align to TRBD2. The CDR3 extends over 16 amino acids. Germline V gene lookup returns CDR1 MNHEY and CDR2 SVGEGT. Unmatched junction bases numbered 10, after V lost 1 base and J lost 7 bases. CDR3 loop: CASSYYSSGSKNTQYF. For the CDR3, the DNA is TGTGCCAGCAGTTACTACTCAAGCGGGAGCAAAAATACGCAGTATTTT.

This chain connects TRBV3-1 (or the pseudogene TRBV3-2) to TRBJ2-1, with 12 bases matching TRBD2. This CDR3 region has 16 residues. Germline CDR1 is LGHDT and CDR2 is YNNKEL (reference sequence). The trim removed 4 bases at V and 6 bases at J, leaving 7 bases unmatched. The CDR3: CASSPRLAGASNEQFF. CDR3 in DNA: TGTGCCAGCAGCCCGAGACTAGCGGGGGCCAGCAATGAGCAGTTCTTC.

The rearrangement links TRBV7-9 to TRBJ2-7; no reliable D call. The CDR3 consists of 13 residues. Trimming took off 6 bases at V and 11 bases at J, with 20 bases between the two ends. The germline gives CDR1 SEHNR, CDR2 FQNEAQ (reference sequence). CDR3 nucleotides: TGTGCCAGCAGACCTCAACGGAGAAAAGAGGAGTACTTC. Its translation: CASRPQRRKEEYF.

CDR3 coding DNA: TGTGCCAGCCAGCGGGAGGGAACCTACGAGCAGTACTTC. Residues: CASQREGTYEQYF. This rearrangement joins TRBV19 to TRBJ2-7; 10 nucleotides agree with TRBD2. The V and J ends lost 9 bases and 2 bases, in that order; junction bases with no gene match: 4. Germline V lookup: CDR1 LNHDA, CDR2 SQIVND (reference sequence). The CDR3 length is 13 residues.

The J gene is TRBJ2-1, the V gene TRBV6-5; tentative D call: TRBD2 (6 bases). Trimming shortened V by 2 bases and J by 8 bases, and 13 bases separated the two germline ends. Germline V CDR1 and CDR2: MNHEY, SVGAGI. There are 14 residues in the CDR3. In DNA, the CDR3 is TGTGCCAGCAGTTACCGGAGGGTAGGCTATGAGCAGTTCTTC. This gives the protein CASSYRRVGYEQFF.

The chain links TRBV27 to TRBJ2-3; TRBD2 is a possible D gene (7 bases). Per the germline V gene, CDR1 is MNHEY and CDR2 is SMNVEV (reference sequence). V lost 6 bases and J lost 4, with 17 bases in between. This CDR3 spans 15 amino acids. The CDR3 loop is CASSPWGGGADTQYF. The CDR3 nucleotides are TGTGCCAGCAGCCCGTGGGGAGGGGGGGCAGATACGCAGTATTTT.

The V gene is TRBV2, the J gene TRBJ2-4, with a weak D call TRBD2 (6 bases). The CDR3 covers 17 residues. The V gene lost 7 bases and the J gene lost 1 base, with 20 bases spanning the gap. Germline CDR1 reads SNHLY; CDR2 reads FYNNEI. CDR3 bases: TGTGCCAGCAATCCTAGCGTCGATGGAATGGCCAAAAACATTCAGTACTTC. This codes for CASNPSVDGMAKNIQYF.